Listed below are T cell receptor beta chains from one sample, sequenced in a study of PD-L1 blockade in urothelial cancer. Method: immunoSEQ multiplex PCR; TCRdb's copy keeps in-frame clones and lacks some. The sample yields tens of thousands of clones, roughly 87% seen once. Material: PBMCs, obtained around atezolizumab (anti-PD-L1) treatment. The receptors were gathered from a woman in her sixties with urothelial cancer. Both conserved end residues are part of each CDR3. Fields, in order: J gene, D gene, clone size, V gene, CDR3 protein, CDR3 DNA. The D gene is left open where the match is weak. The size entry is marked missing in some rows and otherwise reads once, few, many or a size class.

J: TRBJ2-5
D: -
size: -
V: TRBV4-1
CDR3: CASSQAEGVETQYF
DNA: TGCGCCAGCAGCCAAGCTGAGGGGGTCGAGACCCAGTACTTC

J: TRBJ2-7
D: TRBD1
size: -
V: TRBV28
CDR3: CASSFSPDRAYEQYF
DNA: TGTGCCAGCAGTTTTAGTCCGGACAGGGCCTACGAGCAGTACTTC

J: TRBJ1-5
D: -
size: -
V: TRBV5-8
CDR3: CASSPFQGGGNQPQHF
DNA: TGTGCCAGCAGCCCGTTCCAGGGTGGCGGCAATCAGCCCCAGCATTTT

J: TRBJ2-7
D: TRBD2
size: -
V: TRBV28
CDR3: CASRPFSTPALAGGRIEQYF
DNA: TGTGCCAGCAGACCATTTTCGACGCCGGCGCTAGCGGGAGGGCGAATCGAGCAGTACTTC

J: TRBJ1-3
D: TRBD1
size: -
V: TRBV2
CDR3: CASSHQLTGTASGNTIYF
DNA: TGTGCCAGCAGTCACCAACTAACTGGGACAGCCTCTGGAAACACCATATATTTT

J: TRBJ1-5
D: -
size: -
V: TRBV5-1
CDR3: CASSLAPGNQPQHF
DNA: TGCGCCAGCAGCTTGGCCCCGGGCAATCAGCCCCAGCATTTT

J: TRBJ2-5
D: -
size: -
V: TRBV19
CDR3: CATSDRQETQYF
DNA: TGTGCCACCAGTGACAGACAAGAGACCCAGTACTTC

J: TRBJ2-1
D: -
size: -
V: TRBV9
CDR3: CASSVERRPAPSNEQFF
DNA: TGTGCCAGCAGCGTAGAGAGGAGACCAGCCCCCTCTAATGAGCAGTTCTTC

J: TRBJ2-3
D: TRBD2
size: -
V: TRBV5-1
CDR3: CASSLAAGSDTQYF
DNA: TGCGCCAGCAGCTTGGCAGCGGGGTCAGATACGCAGTATTTT

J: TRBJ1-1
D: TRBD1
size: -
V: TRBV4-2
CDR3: CASSQGGAGTGGRAFF
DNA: TGTGCCAGCAGCCAAGGGGGGGCCGGGACAGGAGGAAGAGCTTTCTTT

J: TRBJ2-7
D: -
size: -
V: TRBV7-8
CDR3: CASSLALGAAYEQYF
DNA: TGTGCCAGCAGCTTAGCGCTAGGGGCCGCCTACGAGCAGTACTTC

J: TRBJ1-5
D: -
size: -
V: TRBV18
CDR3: CASSPGRATHQPQHF
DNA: TGTGCCAGCTCACCGGGCAGGGCCACCCATCAGCCCCAGCATTTT

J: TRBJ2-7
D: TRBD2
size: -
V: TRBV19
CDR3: CASSIDGGSPDEQYF
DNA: TGTGCCAGTAGTATAGATGGCGGGAGTCCTGACGAGCAGTACTTC

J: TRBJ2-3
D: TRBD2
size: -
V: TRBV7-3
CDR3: CASSPSSGGTDTQYF
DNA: TGTGCCAGCAGCCCCTCCAGCGGGGGCACAGATACGCAGTATTTT

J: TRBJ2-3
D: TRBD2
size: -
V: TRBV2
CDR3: CASNGPLLAGSTDTQYF
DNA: TGTGCCAGCAACGGTCCCCTGCTAGCGGGGAGCACAGATACGCAGTATTTT

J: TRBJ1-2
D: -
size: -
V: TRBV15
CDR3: CATSPRGTGGYTF
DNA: TGTGCCACCAGCCCGCGGGGGACGGGTGGCTACACCTTC

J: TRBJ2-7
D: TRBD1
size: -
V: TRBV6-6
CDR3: CASSYSSGTGLYEQYF
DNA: TGTGCCAGCAGTTACTCGTCTGGGACAGGGTTGTACGAGCAGTACTTC

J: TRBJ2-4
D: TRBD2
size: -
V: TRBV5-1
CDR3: CASSKTSGGALGIQYF
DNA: TGCGCCAGCAGCAAGACTAGCGGGGGGGCGCTCGGCATTCAGTACTTC

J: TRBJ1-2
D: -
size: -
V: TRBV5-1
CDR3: CASSSSRGNYGYTF
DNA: TGCGCCAGCAGCTCTTCCCGGGGTAACTATGGCTACACCTTC

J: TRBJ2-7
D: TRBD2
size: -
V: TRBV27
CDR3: CASSSLAGGSDEQYF
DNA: TGTGCCAGCAGTTCCCTAGCGGGAGGATCGGACGAGCAGTACTTC

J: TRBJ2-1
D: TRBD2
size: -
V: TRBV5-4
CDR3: CASSSQRERYNEQFF
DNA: TGTGCCAGCAGCTCGCAGCGGGAGCGCTACAATGAGCAGTTCTTC

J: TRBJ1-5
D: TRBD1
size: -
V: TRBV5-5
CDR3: CASSWWTGDQPQHF
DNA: TGTGCCAGCAGCTGGTGGACAGGGGATCAGCCCCAGCATTTT

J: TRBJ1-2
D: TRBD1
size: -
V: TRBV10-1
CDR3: CASSESYRGEGRLGGYTF
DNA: TGCGCCAGCAGTGAGTCGTACAGGGGCGAAGGAAGGTTGGGTGGCTACACCTTC

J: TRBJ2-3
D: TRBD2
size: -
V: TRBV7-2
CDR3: CASSLAGFRASGILTQYF
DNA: TGTGCCAGCAGCTTAGCTGGATTCCGGGCTAGCGGGATCCTTACGCAGTATTTT

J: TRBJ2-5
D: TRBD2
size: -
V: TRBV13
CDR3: CASSFPLSGETRETQYF
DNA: TGTGCCAGCAGCTTCCCTCTAAGCGGGGAAACCCGAGAGACCCAGTACTTC

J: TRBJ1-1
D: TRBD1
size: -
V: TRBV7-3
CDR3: CASSLDRGRTEAFF
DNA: TGTGCCAGCAGCTTAGACAGGGGAAGGACTGAAGCTTTCTTT

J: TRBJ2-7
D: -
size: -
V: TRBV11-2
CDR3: CASSLDHGSLEQYF
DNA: TGTGCCAGCAGCTTAGATCACGGGTCTTTAGAGCAGTACTTC

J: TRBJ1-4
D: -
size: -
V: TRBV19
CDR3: CASSYSVNEKLFF
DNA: TGTGCCAGTAGCTACAGTGTTAACGAAAAACTGTTTTTT

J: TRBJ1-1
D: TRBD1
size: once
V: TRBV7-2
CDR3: CASSLELRTGRNTEAFF
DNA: TGTGCCAGCAGCTTAGAGCTTCGGACAGGGAGGAACACTGAAGCTTTCTTT

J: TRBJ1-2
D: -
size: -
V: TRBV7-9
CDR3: CATPNPSGYTF
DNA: TGTGCCACCCCGAACCCGAGTGGCTACACCTTC

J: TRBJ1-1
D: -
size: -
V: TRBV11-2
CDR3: CASNLQGRDTEAFF
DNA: TGTGCCAGCAACCTACAGGGTAGGGACACTGAAGCTTTCTTT

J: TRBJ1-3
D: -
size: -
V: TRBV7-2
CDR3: CASSLAGWRDTIYF
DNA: TGTGCCAGCAGCTTAGCGGGATGGAGGGACACCATATATTTT

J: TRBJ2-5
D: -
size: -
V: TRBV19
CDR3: CASRGLVQETQYF
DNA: TGTGCCAGTAGGGGACTGGTACAAGAGACCCAGTACTTC

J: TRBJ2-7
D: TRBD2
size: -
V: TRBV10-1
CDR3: CASSRTSGYEQYF
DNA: TGCGCCAGCAGCCGAACTAGCGGCTACGAGCAGTACTTC

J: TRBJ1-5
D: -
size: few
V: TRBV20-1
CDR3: CSASSGQPQHF
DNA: TGCAGTGCCTCGAGCGGACAGCCCCAGCATTTT

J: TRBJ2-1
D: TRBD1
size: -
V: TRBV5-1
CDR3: CASSSGTGVYNEQFF
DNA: TGCGCCAGCAGCAGCGGGACAGGGGTATACAATGAGCAGTTCTTC

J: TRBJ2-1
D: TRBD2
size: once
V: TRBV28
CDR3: CASSPSPGTSGTQRGNEQFF
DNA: TGTGCCAGCAGTCCCAGTCCCGGGACTAGCGGGACCCAACGGGGCAATGAGCAGTTCTTC

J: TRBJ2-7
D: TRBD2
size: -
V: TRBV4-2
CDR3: CASSQAGGGAYEQYF
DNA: TGTGCCAGCAGCCAAGCGGGGGGAGGAGCCTACGAGCAGTACTTC

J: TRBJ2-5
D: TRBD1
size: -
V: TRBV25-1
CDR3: CASSRDRGFQETQYF
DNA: TGTGCCAGCAGTCGGGACAGGGGTTTCCAAGAGACCCAGTACTTC

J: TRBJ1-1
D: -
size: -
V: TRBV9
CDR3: CASSVDPTGNTEAFF
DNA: TGTGCCAGCAGCGTAGATCCCACAGGGAACACTGAAGCTTTCTTT

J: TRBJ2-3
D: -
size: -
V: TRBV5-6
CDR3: CASSLDSDTDTQYF
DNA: TGTGCCAGCAGCTTGGACAGTGACACAGATACGCAGTATTTT

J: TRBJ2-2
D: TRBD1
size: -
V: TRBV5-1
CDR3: CASSLGGTGANTGELFF
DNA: TGCGCCAGCAGCTTGGGTGGGACAGGTGCGAACACCGGGGAGCTGTTTTTT

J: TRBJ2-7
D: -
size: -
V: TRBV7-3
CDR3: CASSFGSGGFYEQYF
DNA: TGTGCCAGCAGCTTTGGGTCAGGGGGGTTCTACGAGCAGTACTTC

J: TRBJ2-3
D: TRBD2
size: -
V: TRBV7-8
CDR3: CASSWGLAGGLEDTQYF
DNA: TGTGCCAGCAGCTGGGGACTAGCGGGCGGGTTAGAGGATACGCAGTATTTT

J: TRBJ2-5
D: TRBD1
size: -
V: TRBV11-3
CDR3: CASSPRDSQETQYF
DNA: TGTGCCAGCAGCCCCCGGGACAGCCAAGAGACCCAGTACTTC